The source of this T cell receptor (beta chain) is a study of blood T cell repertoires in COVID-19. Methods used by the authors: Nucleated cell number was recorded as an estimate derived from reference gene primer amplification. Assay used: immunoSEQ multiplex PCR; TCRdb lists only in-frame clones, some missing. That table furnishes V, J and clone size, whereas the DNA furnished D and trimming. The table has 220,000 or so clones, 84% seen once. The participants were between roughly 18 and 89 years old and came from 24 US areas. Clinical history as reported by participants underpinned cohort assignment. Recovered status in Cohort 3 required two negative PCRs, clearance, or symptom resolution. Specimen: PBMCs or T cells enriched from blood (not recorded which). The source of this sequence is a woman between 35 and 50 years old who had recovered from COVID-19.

The CDR3 sequence is CASSHRRANSDRGPYGYTF. The CDR3 DNA follows: TGTGCCAGCAGCCACCGGCGTGCAAATTCCGACAGGGGGCCCTATGGCTACACCTTC. The V call is TRBV21-1, the J call TRBJ1-2; the table's D call, TRBD1, has no DNA check behind it. TRBV21-1 constitutes a pseudogene. The CDR3 extends over 19 amino acids.